This TCR beta chain was sequenced during a study of cytomegalovirus exposure and HLA in healthy donors. Amplification used 60 Vbeta primers and 13 Jbeta primers. Sequencing used immunoSEQ multiplex PCR; TCRdb keeps in-frame clones, though not all of them. The sample lists about 60,000 clones; roughly 86% were seen once. Germline V gives CDR1 SGHRS, CDR2 YFSETQ. Trimming cost V 5 bases and J 4 bases; bases outside gene matches: 6. This CDR3 contains 14 residues. The source is a man aged 18 to 35 in good health and CMV-seronegative. What was sequenced was PBMCs. V usage is TRBV5-1 and J usage is TRBJ2-3, with 8 bases fitting TRBD2. The CDR3 here is CASRSGLGPDTQYF. The CDR3 nucleotides read TGCGCCAGCAGGTCGGGACTAGGACCAGATACGCAGTATTTT. Together with reference TRBV5-1 and TRBJ2-3, the CDR3 gives the full variable domain: KAGVTQTPRYLIKTRGQQVTLSCSPISGHRSVSWYQQTPGQGLQFLFEYFSETQRNKGNFPGRFSGRQFSNSRSEMNVSTLELGDSALYLCASRSGLGPDTQYFGPGTRLTVL.